The present TCR beta chain was sequenced within a study of T cells in Graves' hyperthyroidism and ophthalmopathy. Study-wide points: Most expanded thyroid clonotypes above 0.001 recurred in blood.

The TCR beta CDR3 regions underwent amplification using RNA transcripts as the source. RT-PCR in the first round (using the HTBI primer set) targeted the TCR CDR3. TCRdb used MiXCR to reprocess the multiplex PCR reads, holding one entry per CDR3 protein. The sample holds roughly 710,000 distinct CDR3 sequences, approximately 36% seen once. With regard to this clonotype: No antigen is known for it.

Trimming cost V 4 bases and J 8 bases; bases outside gene matches: 12. The CDR3 has 15 residues. CDR1 is SQVTM and CDR2 is ANQGSEA in the germline V gene. Stability of Graves' hyperthyroidism was defined as absent ophthalmopathy progression within 18 months. Thyroid ultrasound, orbital computed tomography, clinical symptoms, and serum thyroxine and TRAb underpinned diagnoses. Source material for PBMCs was over 8 ml fresh peripheral blood. This receptor was identified in a woman aged 40 to 49 with Graves' hyperthyroidism. Sequences were obtained from blood. This chain connects TRBV29-1 to TRBJ2-1, with 9 bases identical to TRBD2. This CDR3 reads CSVVDGGGAQDEQFF. The CDR3 DNA sequence: TGCAGCGTTGTAGATGGCGGGGGGGCCCAGGATGAGCAGTTCTTC.